This TCR beta chain was identified during a study of blood T cell repertoires in COVID-19. Study at large: Sources were T cells, B-cell-depleted T cells, or PBMCs; the material itself was cDNA or gDNA.

This CDR3 has 11 residues. V shed 0 bases and J shed 10 bases, with 6 bases lying between them. CDR1 and CDR2 (germline): SGHNT, YYREEE (reference sequence). Authors' methods: Scientists estimated how many nucleated cells there were by amplifying reference gene primers. Sequenced by immunoSEQ multiplex PCR; TCRdb stores in-frame clones only, minus some. Clone size and the V and J calls come from that table; the DNA yielded D and trimming. The table includes 68,000 or so clones, 80% to 90% detected once. The V call is TRBV5-4, the J call TRBJ2-3; the D is unclear. The sample was peripheral blood. This clonotype was sampled from a man aged 25 to 45 with acute or convalescent COVID-19. This CDR3 reads CASSLGAAQYF. CDR3 DNA: TGTGCCAGCAGCTTGGGAGCTGCGCAGTATTTT.